Shown below are 31 T cell receptor beta chains from a single sample sequenced in a study of cytomegalovirus exposure and HLA in healthy donors. Researchers ran the PCR with 60 Vbeta and 13 Jbeta primers. Only in-frame clones appear in the TCRdb table, and some are missing; sequencing was by immunoSEQ multiplex PCR. The sample consists of 45,000 to 65,000 clones, approximately 70% of them appearing once. The material sequenced was PBMCs. The receptors originated from a young man in good health and CMV-seronegative.

The J gene is TRBJ2-7, the V gene TRBV4-1; D is possibly TRBD1 (5 bases). Germline assignment: CDR1 MGHRA and CDR2 YSYEKL. The CDR3 contains 15 residues. V dropped 1 base and J dropped 3 bases, with 13 bases sitting between them. CDR3 sequence: CASSQVGVGFYEQYF. DNA of the CDR3: TGCGCCAGCAGCCAAGTAGGGGTGGGTTTCTACGAGCAGTACTTC.

The chain links TRBV28 to TRBJ2-5; TRBD2 aligns across 9 bases. CDR1 and CDR2 from the germline V gene are MDHEN and SYDVKM. Trimming at V came to 8 bases and at J to 3 bases, leaving 10 bases not matched to a gene. The CDR3 contains 15 residues. DNA for the CDR3: TGTGCCAGCTCAGCCTCGACTAGCGGAAAAGAGACCCAGTACTTC. It is translated as CASSASTSGKETQYF.

A few counts support this clone. The rearrangement uses TRBV7-2 and TRBJ2-6; TRBD1 might be the D (5 bases). This CDR3 spans 15 amino acids. Germline V gene lookup returns CDR1 SGHTA and CDR2 FQGNSA. Trimming removed 2 bases at V and 2 bases at J, with 7 bases between. CDR3 nucleotides: TGTGCCAGCAGCTTAAGGACACCTGGGGCCAACGTCCTGACTTTC. It specifies CASSLRTPGANVLTF.

The rearrangement uses TRBV28 and TRBJ1-4; 12 positions agree with TRBD1. V was clipped by 0 bases and J by 3 bases; unmatched bases: 2. Germline V gene sequence: CDR1 MDHEN, CDR2 SYDVKM. The CDR3 runs 17 residues. The CDR3 here is CASSLWGQGAPNEKLFF. CDR3 DNA sequence: TGTGCCAGCAGTTTATGGGGACAGGGGGCGCCTAATGAAAAACTGTTTTTT.

The chain is built from TRBV4-2 and TRBJ2-6, with D possibly TRBD2 on 6 matching bases. V dropped 3 bases and J dropped 2 bases, with 14 bases sitting between them. Germline CDR1 and CDR2: LGHNA and YNFKEQ. The length of the CDR3 is 17 residues. The CDR3 bases are TGTGCCAGCAGCCAGGAACCCCGCGGGACTGGGGCCAACGTCCTGACTTTC. This translates into CASSQEPRGTGANVLTF.

The chain combines TRBV28 with TRBJ1-1, with TRBD1 as a possible D gene (5 bases). This CDR3 spans 15 amino acids. CDR1 is MDHEN and CDR2 is SYDVKM in the germline V gene. Trimming cost V 4 bases and J 4 bases, with 16 bases left between them. CDR3 protein: CASSSPGGAGTEAFF. In nucleotides, the CDR3 is TGTGCCAGCAGTTCCCCGGGAGGGGCAGGCACTGAAGCTTTCTTT.

The rearrangement joins TRBV13 to TRBJ2-7; TRBD1 aligns across 9 bases. This CDR3 contains 14 residues. CDR1 and CDR2 from the germline V gene are PRHDT and FYEKMQ (reference sequence). Trimming at V came to 4 bases and at J to 3 bases, leaving 4 bases not matched to a gene. The CDR3 nucleotides are TGTGCCAGCAGCTCGGACAGGGGTAACTACGAGCAGTACTTC. Its translation is CASSSDRGNYEQYF.

The chain couples TRBV15 to TRBJ1-1; 7 nucleotides line up with TRBD1. J was trimmed by 0 bases and V by 3 bases; bases with no gene match: 1. The CDR3 covers 14 residues. Germline V gene sequence: CDR1 LNHNV, CDR2 YYDKDF (reference sequence). CDR3 amino acids: CATSRTGMNTEAFF. CDR3 bases: TGTGCCACCAGCAGGACAGGGATGAACACTGAAGCTTTCTTT.

This clone has just one count. The rearrangement uses TRBV29-1 and TRBJ1-1; no reliable D call. The germline CDR1 and CDR2 sequences are SQVTM and ANQGSEA. V gave up 7 bases and J gave up 11 bases, with 17 bases separating them. This CDR3 contains 11 residues. CDR3 loop: CSAPFRGVAFF. CDR3 in DNA: TGCAGCGCCCCGTTCCGCGGAGTGGCTTTCTTT.

The chain uses TRBV7-9 and TRBJ1-4; D is uncertain. Germline V gene data show CDR1 as SEHNR and CDR2 as FQNEAQ (reference sequence). The CDR3 spans 14 residues. V lost 9 bases, J lost 4 bases, and 15 bases lay in between. CDR3 coding DNA: TGTGCCAGTTCGAACCGGGATTATAATGAAAAACTGTTTTTT. It is translated as CASSNRDYNEKLFF.

The V gene is TRBV18, the J gene TRBJ2-7, with D possibly being TRBD2 (6 bases). The CDR3 loop spans 14 amino acids. Trimming pared 2 bases from V and 6 bases from J, leaving 14 bases between. Per the germline V gene, CDR1 is KGHSH and CDR2 is LQKENI. CDR3: CASSPLEGGGEQYF. CDR3 DNA sequence: TGTGCCAGCTCACCATTGGAGGGTGGTGGCGAGCAGTACTTC.

The chain carries TRBV28 and TRBJ2-1, with TRBD2 identical over 12 bases. Germline V gene sequence: CDR1 MDHEN, CDR2 SYDVKM. The CDR3 runs 16 residues. Trimming cost V 2 bases and J 10 bases; bases outside gene matches: 9. CDR3 in DNA: TGTGCCAGCAGTTTACTGAGACTAGCGGGGGCCGTCGAGCAGTTCTTC. Translation: CASSLLRLAGAVEQFF.

The chain couples TRBV5-1 to TRBJ2-7; D is uncertain. The germline CDR1 and CDR2 sequences are SGHRS and YFSETQ. This CDR3 has 15 amino acids. Trimming removed 1 base from V and 2 bases from J, with 13 bases in between. CDR3: CASSLLFDSPYEQYF. The CDR3 coding sequence is TGCGCCAGCAGCTTGCTTTTTGACTCTCCCTACGAGCAGTACTTC.

This rearrangement joins TRBV4-3 to TRBJ2-7, with D perhaps TRBD1 (6 bases). The CDR3 sequence is 13 residues long. The germline gives CDR1 LGHNA, CDR2 YSLEER. Trimming stripped 0 bases from V and 3 bases from J, with 6 bases between. CDR3 bases: TGCGCCAGCAGCCAAGAACAGGGCTACGAGCAGTACTTC. Protein product: CASSQEQGYEQYF.

The gene calls are TRBV9 and TRBJ2-2; D gene ambiguous. The CDR3 spans 12 residues. V was shortened by 0 bases and J by 7 bases, with 4 bases between the two germline ends. CDR1 SGDLS and CDR2 YYNGEE come from the germline V gene. DNA of the CDR3: TGTGCCAGCAGCGTAGACGGCGGGGAGCTGTTTTTT. The encoded protein is CASSVDGGELFF.

The rearrangement uses TRBV2 and TRBJ1-5; no firm D call. Germline V gene lookup returns CDR1 SNHLY and CDR2 FYNNEI. The V end was cut by 8 bases, the J end by 0 bases, with 8 bases between. The CDR3 runs to 13 residues. CDR3 loop: CASVDTSNQPQHF. The CDR3 coding sequence is TGTGCCAGCGTCGACACTAGCAATCAGCCCCAGCATTTT.

The chain links TRBV27 to TRBJ2-5; unclear D gene. The CDR3 extends over 11 amino acids. CDR1 and CDR2 from the germline V gene are MNHEY and SMNVEV (reference sequence). V lost 6 bases and J lost 5, with 7 bases in between. CDR3 DNA sequence: TGTGCCAGCAGAGTTGAGGAGACCCAGTACTTC. Translated: CASRVEETQYF.

This clone appeared a few times. V usage is TRBV7-2 and J usage is TRBJ2-7; D is uncertain. Trimming removed 4 bases from V and 1 base from J, with 8 bases in between. The CDR3 is 13 amino acids. The germline V gene encodes CDR1 SGHTA and CDR2 FQGNSA. The chain's CDR3 is CASSYSWSYEQYF. CDR3 in DNA: TGTGCCAGCAGCTACAGCTGGTCCTACGAGCAGTACTTC.

The chain couples TRBV6-4 to TRBJ1-1, with D hard to call. Looked up from germline, CDR1 is MRHNA and CDR2 is SNTAGT. The V end lost 5 bases, the J end lost 1 base, and 8 bases lay between the germline ends. CDR3 length equals 13 residues. Here the CDR3 reads CASSTTENTEAFF. CDR3 nucleotides: TGTGCCAGCAGTACAACAGAGAACACTGAAGCTTTCTTT.

This rearrangement joins TRBV29-1 to TRBJ2-3; D remains unclear. Looked up from germline, CDR1 is SQVTM and CDR2 is ANQGSEA. V lost 4 bases, J lost 2 bases, and 13 bases lay in between. The CDR3 runs to 14 residues. CDR3 loop: CSVVWLADTDTQYF. Written as DNA, the CDR3 is TGCAGCGTTGTGTGGTTGGCGGACACAGATACGCAGTATTTT.

This chain uses TRBV7-9 with TRBJ1-1, with 7 positions matching TRBD1. The CDR3 has 14 residues. CDR1 is SEHNR, CDR2 FQNEAQ, per germline (reference sequence). Trimming took 1 base from V and 9 from J; bases not matched to a gene: 8. The CDR3 reads CASSLDEATGKAFF. The CDR3, as DNA: TGTGCCAGCAGCTTAGATGAGGCGACAGGGAAAGCTTTCTTT.

The rearrangement uses TRBV4-2 and TRBJ2-2; D perhaps matches TRBD1 (6 bases). The ends were cut back, 0 bases at V and 5 bases at J, with 10 bases in the middle. CDR1 and CDR2 (germline): LGHNA, YNFKEQ. The CDR3 contains 15 residues. The CDR3 region is CASSQETGRTGELFF. For the CDR3, the DNA is TGTGCCAGCAGCCAAGAAACAGGGCGGACCGGGGAGCTGTTTTTT.

The gene calls are TRBV28 and TRBJ1-1; 7 positions agree with TRBD1. Germline V gene lookup returns CDR1 MDHEN and CDR2 SYDVKM. The V segment lost 6 bases and the J segment 1 base; nucleotides outside the gene matches: 8. The CDR3 has 15 amino acids. CDR3 sequence reads: CASRGKTGKNTEAFF. As DNA, the CDR3 is TGTGCCAGCAGGGGTAAGACAGGGAAGAACACTGAAGCTTTCTTT.

The chain is built from TRBV29-1 and TRBJ1-1; D may be TRBD1 (6 bases). Germline CDR1 is SQVTM and CDR2 is ANQGSEA. This CDR3 contains 14 residues. CDR3 coding DNA: TGCAGTTCCGTGACAGGAGGCGATCACACTGAAGCTTTCTTT. Protein sequence: CSSVTGGDHTEAFF. The variable domain in full, with the rest retrieved from reference TRBV29-1 and TRBJ1-1, is SAVISQKPSRDICQRGTSLTIQCQVDSQVTMMFWYRQQPGQSLTLIATANQGSEATYESGFVIDKFPISRPNLTFSTLTVSNMSPEDSSIYLCSSVTGGDHTEAFFGQGTRLTVV.

The V and J genes are TRBV7-9 and TRBJ1-5; TRBD1 agrees at 7 bases. The junction had 5 bases not matched to a gene; V was cut back by 3 bases and J by 3 bases. CDR1 and CDR2 (germline): SEHNR, FQNEAQ (reference sequence). The CDR3 sequence is 15 residues long. CDR3 amino acids: CASSLSGQDNQPQHF. For the CDR3, the DNA is TGTGCCAGCAGCTTGTCCGGACAGGACAATCAGCCCCAGCATTTT.

The chain employs TRBV28 and TRBJ1-2; 8 positions match TRBD1. This CDR3 has 11 amino acids. Germline V gene data show CDR1 as MDHEN and CDR2 as SYDVKM. After removal of 5 bases from V and 12 bases from J, the junction contained 5 bases not matched to a gene. The CDR3 region is CASSTGQGHTF. The CDR3 DNA reads TGTGCCAGCAGTACCGGACAGGGCCACACCTTC.

V is TRBV10-3 and J is TRBJ2-7; no reliable D call. Germline V gene lookup returns CDR1 ENHRY and CDR2 SYGVKD. The CDR3 is 12 amino acids. The V end lost 3 bases, the J end lost 2 bases, and 5 bases lay between the germline ends. CDR3 DNA sequence: TGTGCCATCAGTGACATAGCCTACGAGCAGTACTTC. It codes for CAISDIAYEQYF.

The rearrangement joins TRBV30 to TRBJ2-4; D is perhaps TRBD1 (6 bases). This CDR3 contains 13 residues. Looked up from germline, CDR1 is GTSNPN and CDR2 is SVGIG (reference sequence). The V and J ends lost 2 bases and 8 bases respectively, with 13 bases between them. The CDR3 sequence: CAWSQGGLDIQYF. CDR3 in DNA: TGTGCCTGGAGTCAAGGGGGATTGGACATTCAGTACTTC.

V gene TRBV7-9 combines with J gene TRBJ2-2; D might be TRBD2 (6 bases). Looked up from germline, CDR1 is SEHNR and CDR2 is FQNEAQ (reference sequence). The V gene lost 0 bases and the J gene lost 5 bases, with 10 bases spanning the gap. The CDR3 is 15 amino acids. The CDR3 protein is CASSLAAGLTGELFF. The CDR3 region has the DNA TGTGCCAGCAGCTTAGCGGCGGGACTTACCGGGGAGCTGTTTTTT.

This clone showed up just a few times. This chain joins TRBV10-1 and TRBJ2-3, with 10 bases that match TRBD2. Germline V gene sequence: CDR1 WNHNN, CDR2 SYGVQD (reference sequence). J lost 5 bases, V lost 3 bases, and 8 bases had no gene match. This CDR3 has 16 amino acids. CDR3: CASSELAGFGVDTQYF. The CDR3 DNA follows: TGCGCCAGCAGTGAACTAGCGGGATTTGGGGTAGATACGCAGTATTTT.

This chain uses TRBV28 with TRBJ2-5; 7 positions match TRBD1. CDR1 and CDR2 (germline): MDHEN, SYDVKM. The CDR3 is 14 residues long. Trimming at V came to 3 bases and at J to 4 bases, leaving 5 bases not matched to a gene. The CDR3 DNA is TGTGCCAGCAGTTTTGACAGGGTAATAGAGACCCAGTACTTC. It specifies CASSFDRVIETQYF.